The clone carrying this T cell receptor (beta chain) has just a few counts. A single record per CDR3 protein comes from TCRdb applying MiXCR to the RT-PCR reads. There are 650,000 to 800,000 distinct CDR3 sequences in the sample; 11% to 15% occur only once, and roughly 3.6% lies in the top ten. V lost 4 bases, J lost 9 bases, and 7 bases stayed unmatched. The CDR3 length is 16 residues. CDR1 is SGHDN and CDR2 is FVKESK in the germline V gene. This chain uses TRBV14 with TRBJ2-4; 15 bases are a match to TRBD2. This clonotype originated in a female donor in good health, serving as a healthy control. The sample consisted of memory CD4+ T cells from blood. For the CDR3, the DNA is TGTGCCAGCAGCCCCGGACTAGCGGGAGGGGGAGGCATTCAGTACTTC. Protein product: CASSPGLAGGGGIQYF.